This TCR beta chain was identified during a study of T-cell reconstitution after alpha-beta-depleted transplantation in children. Study-level results: Most T-cell counts and diversity one year after the transplant came from T cells that were newly produced. There were some patients whose high TCRbeta diversity at day 60 came from surviving recipient T cells and thymic progenitors.

Unique molecular identifiers were used to barcode this TCRbeta library. TCRdb passed the PCR reads through MiXCR, listing each CDR3 protein once. The data show about 980,000 distinct CDR3 sequences, about 29% seen once. Worth noting for this clonotype: The target antigen is unknown.

The germline V and J ends were trimmed by 6 bases and 0 bases, with 15 bases remaining between them. The CDR3 has 16 residues. Germline V gene sequence: CDR1 MNHEY, CDR2 SMNVEV (reference sequence). The sample consisted of PBMCs, mostly from graft donor cells, taken 360 days after TCRalphabeta/CD19-depleted stem cell transplant. The chain recombines TRBV27 with TRBJ2-1; tentative D call: TRBD2 (5 bases). The sequence was obtained from a boy younger than two who had a stem cell transplant for SCID, so the T cells may come from the graft donor. The CDR3 nucleotides read TGTGCCAGCAGACAAGATCGGACTCACTCCTACAATGAGCAGTTCTTC. It encodes CASRQDRTHSYNEQFF.